This TCR beta chain emerged from a study of regulatory T cells in long-lasting Graves disease. Stated time point: newly diagnosed GD, antithyroid drugs for less than 3 months. Following extraction of RNA from PBMCs, that RNA was used to make the TCR library. Germline loops: CDR1 ENHRY, CDR2 SYGVKD. Trimming took 3 bases from V and 0 from J, leaving 18 bases between them. The CDR3 has 18 residues. This clonotype came up a few times. Arm-PCR of CDR3 regions and iRepertoire HTBI primers were used to build TCR beta libraries. TCRdb used MiXCR to reprocess the multiplex PCR reads, holding one entry per CDR3 protein. The table lists roughly 530,000 distinct CDR3 sequences, around 16% of them singletons, with roughly 25% in the top ten. This sample also belongs to another study, concerning T cells in Graves' hyperthyroidism and ophthalmopathy.

V usage is TRBV10-3 and J usage is TRBJ1-5; unclear D gene. Material: peripheral blood mononuclear cells (PBMCs), obtained at new diagnosis, from a patient treated with antithyroid drugs. The source of this sequence is a woman aged 35-65 years with Graves disease. The DNA for the CDR3 is TGTGCCATCAGTGAACTTAGCGGGCACCTAGGTAGCAATCAGCCCCAGCATTTT. Its translation: CAISELSGHLGSNQPQHF.